This TCR beta chain was sequenced for a study of tumor-infiltrating lymphocytes in primary liver carcinoma. Germline DNA was also extracted, and blood RNA derived from unsorted whole blood. Chronic HBV infection, which was untreated, was present in the patients. Peripheral blood, approximately 4.1 milliliters, was collected prior to surgery. The CDR3 loop spans 15 amino acids. The V gene lost 4 bases and the J gene lost 5 bases, with 15 bases spanning the gap. From germline, CDR1 is SGHVS and CDR2 FQNEAQ. Total RNA amounting to around 450 ng was the source from which TCR beta cDNA was made with a constant-region primer. What produced the TCR beta libraries was three nested multiplex PCR rounds using slightly modified ARM-PCR. TRBV1-TRBV30 forward primers paired with a C-beta reverse primer were used in the first two PCR rounds, which ran approximately 10 cycles each. TCRdb processed the multiplex PCR reads anew with MiXCR; each CDR3 protein has one entry. This table holds approximately 330,000 distinct CDR3 sequences, less than 65% found once.

Study-level points and caveats: Less overlap was seen in tumor-adjacent and tumor-blood pairs than in tumor region pairs.

Regarding this clonotype: The antigen remains unidentified.

Material: peripheral blood. The rearrangement joins TRBV7-8 to TRBJ1-3; possibly TRBD1 for D (6 bases). The source of this sequence is a man between 35 and 55 years old with primary liver carcinoma and hepatitis B virus infection. CDR3 coding DNA: TGTGCCAGCAGCTCCGGACAGATGGCTAGAAACACCATATATTTT. This gives the protein CASSSGQMARNTIYF.